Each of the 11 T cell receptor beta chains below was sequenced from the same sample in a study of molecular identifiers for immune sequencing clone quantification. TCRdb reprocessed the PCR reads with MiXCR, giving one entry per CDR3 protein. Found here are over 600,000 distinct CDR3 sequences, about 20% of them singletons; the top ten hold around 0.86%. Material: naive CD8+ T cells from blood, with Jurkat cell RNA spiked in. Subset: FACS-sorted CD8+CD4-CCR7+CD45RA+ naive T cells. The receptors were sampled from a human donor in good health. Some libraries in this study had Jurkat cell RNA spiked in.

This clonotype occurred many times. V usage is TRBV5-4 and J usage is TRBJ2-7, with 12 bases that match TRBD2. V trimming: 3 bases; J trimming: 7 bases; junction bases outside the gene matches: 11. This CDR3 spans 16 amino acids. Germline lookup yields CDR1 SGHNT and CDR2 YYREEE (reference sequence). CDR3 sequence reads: CASSSGLAGSLQEQYF. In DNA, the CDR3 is TGTGCCAGCAGCTCCGGACTAGCGGGGAGTCTTCAGGAGCAGTACTTC. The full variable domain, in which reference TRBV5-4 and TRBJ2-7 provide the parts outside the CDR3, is ETGVTQSPTHLIKTRGQQVTLRCSSQSGHNTVSWYQQALGQGPQFIFQYYREEENGRGNFPPRFSGLQFPNYSSELNVNALELDDSALYLCASSSGLAGSLQEQYFGPGTRLTVT.

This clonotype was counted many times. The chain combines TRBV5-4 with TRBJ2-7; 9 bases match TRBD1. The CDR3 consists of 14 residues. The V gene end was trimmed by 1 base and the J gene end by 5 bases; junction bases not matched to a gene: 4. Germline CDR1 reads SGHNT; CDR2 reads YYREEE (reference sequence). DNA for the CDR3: TGTGCCAGCAGCTTGTGGGACAGGGTCCACGAGCAGTACTTC. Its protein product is CASSLWDRVHEQYF. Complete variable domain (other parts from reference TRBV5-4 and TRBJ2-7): ETGVTQSPTHLIKTRGQQVTLRCSSQSGHNTVSWYQQALGQGPQFIFQYYREEENGRGNFPPRFSGLQFPNYSSELNVNALELDDSALYLCASSLWDRVHEQYFGPGTRLTVT.

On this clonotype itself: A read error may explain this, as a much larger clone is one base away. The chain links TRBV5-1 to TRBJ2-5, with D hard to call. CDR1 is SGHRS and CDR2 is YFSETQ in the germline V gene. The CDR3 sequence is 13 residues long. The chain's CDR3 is CASSLYLTDTQCF. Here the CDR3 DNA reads TGCGCCAGCAGCTTGTATCTCACAGATACGCAGTGTTTT.

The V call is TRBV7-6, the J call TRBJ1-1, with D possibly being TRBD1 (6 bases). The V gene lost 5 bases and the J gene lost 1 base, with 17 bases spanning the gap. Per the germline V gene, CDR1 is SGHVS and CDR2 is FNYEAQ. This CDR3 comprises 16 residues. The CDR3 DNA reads TGTGCCAGCAGCCATCATCCGGGACAACAGAACACTGAAGCTTTCTTT. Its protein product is CASSHHPGQQNTEAFF.

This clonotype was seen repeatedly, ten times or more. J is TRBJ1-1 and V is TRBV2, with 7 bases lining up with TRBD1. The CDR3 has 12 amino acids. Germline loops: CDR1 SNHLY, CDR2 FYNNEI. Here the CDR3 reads CATRDSHTEAFF. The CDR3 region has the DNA TGTGCGACCCGGGACAGCCACACTGAAGCTTTCTTT. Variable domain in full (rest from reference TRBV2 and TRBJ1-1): EPEVTQTPSHQVTQMGQEVILRCVPISNHLYFYWYRQILGQKVEFLVSFYNNEISEKSEIFDDQFSVERPDGSNFTLKIRSTKLEDSAMYFCATRDSHTEAFFGQGTRLTVV.

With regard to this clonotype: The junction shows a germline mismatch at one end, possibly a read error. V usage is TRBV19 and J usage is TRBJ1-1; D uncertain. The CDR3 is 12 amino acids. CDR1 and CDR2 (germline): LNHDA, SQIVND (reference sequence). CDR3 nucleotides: TGTGCCAGTAGTTGGGGAAACACTGAAGTTTTCTTT. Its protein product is CASSWGNTEVFF.

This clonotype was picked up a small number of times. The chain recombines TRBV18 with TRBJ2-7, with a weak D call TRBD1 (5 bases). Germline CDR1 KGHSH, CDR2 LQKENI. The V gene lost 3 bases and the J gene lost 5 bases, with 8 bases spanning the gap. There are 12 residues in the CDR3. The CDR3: CASSPGLHEQYF. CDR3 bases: TGTGCCAGCTCACCGGGGCTCCACGAGCAGTACTTC.

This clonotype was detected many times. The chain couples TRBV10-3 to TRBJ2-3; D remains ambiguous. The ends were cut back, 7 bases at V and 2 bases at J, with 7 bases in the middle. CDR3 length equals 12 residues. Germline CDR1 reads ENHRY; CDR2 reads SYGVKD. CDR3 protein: CAITDSTDTQYF. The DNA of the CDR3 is TGTGCCATCACCGACTCCACAGATACGCAGTATTTT.

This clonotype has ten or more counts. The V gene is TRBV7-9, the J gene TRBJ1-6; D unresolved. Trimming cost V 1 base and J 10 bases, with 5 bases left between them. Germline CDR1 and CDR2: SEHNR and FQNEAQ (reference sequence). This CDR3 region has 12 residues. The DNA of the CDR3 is TGTGCCAGCAGCTTAGATTCCTCACCCCTCCACTTT. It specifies CASSLDSSPLHF. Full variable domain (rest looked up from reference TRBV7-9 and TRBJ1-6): DTGVSQNPRHKITKRGQNVTFRCDPISEHNRLYWYRQTLGQGPEFLTYFQNEAQLEKSRLLSDRFSAERPKGSFSTLEIQRTEQGDSAMYLCASSLDSSPLHFGNGTRLTVT.

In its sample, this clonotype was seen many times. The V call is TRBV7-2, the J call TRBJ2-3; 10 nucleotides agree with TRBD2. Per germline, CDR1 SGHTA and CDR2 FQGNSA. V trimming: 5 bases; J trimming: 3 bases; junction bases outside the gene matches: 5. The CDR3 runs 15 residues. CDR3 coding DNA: TGTGCCAGCAGCGCAAGGACTAGCGGAACAGATACGCAGTATTTT. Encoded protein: CASSARTSGTDTQYF.

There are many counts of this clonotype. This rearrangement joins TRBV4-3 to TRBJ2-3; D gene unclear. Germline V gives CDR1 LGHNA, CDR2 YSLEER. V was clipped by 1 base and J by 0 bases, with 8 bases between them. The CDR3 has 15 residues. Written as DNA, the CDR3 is TGCGCCAGCAGCCAAGGGCCAGGTAGCACAGATACGCAGTATTTT. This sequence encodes CASSQGPGSTDTQYF.